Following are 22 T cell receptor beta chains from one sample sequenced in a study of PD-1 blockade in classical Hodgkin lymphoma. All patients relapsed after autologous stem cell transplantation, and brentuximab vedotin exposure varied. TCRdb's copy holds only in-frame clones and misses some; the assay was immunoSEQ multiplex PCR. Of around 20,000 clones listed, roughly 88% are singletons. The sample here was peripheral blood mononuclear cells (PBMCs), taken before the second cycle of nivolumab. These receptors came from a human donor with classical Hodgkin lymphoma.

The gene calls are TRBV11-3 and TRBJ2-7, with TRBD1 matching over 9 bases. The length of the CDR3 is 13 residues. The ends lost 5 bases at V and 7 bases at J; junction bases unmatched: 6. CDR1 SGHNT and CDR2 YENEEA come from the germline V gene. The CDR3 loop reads CASSDRGIGEQYF. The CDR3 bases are TGTGCCAGCAGCGACAGGGGGATTGGGGAGCAGTACTTC.

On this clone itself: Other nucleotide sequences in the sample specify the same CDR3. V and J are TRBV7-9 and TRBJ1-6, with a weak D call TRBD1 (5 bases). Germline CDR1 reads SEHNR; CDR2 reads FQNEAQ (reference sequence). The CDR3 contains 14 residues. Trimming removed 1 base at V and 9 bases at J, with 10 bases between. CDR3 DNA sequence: TGTGCCAGCAGCTTAGGCCAGGGAAGTTCACCCCTCCACTTT. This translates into CASSLGQGSSPLHF.

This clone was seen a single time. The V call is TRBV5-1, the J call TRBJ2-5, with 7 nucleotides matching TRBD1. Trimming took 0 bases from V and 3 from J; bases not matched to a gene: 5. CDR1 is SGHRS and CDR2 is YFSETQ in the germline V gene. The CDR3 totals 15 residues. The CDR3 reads CASSLGQGVKETQYF. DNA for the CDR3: TGCGCCAGCAGCTTGGGGCAGGGGGTTAAAGAGACCCAGTACTTC. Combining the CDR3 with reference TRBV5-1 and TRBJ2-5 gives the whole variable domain KAGVTQTPRYLIKTRGQQVTLSCSPISGHRSVSWYQQTPGQGLQFLFEYFSETQRNKGNFPGRFSGRQFSNSRSEMNVSTLELGDSALYLCASSLGQGVKETQYFGPGTRLLVL.

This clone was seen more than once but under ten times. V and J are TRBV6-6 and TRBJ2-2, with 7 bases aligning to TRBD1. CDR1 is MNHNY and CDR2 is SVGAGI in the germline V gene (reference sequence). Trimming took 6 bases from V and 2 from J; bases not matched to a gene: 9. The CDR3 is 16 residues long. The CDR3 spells CASRSPDRDNTGELFF. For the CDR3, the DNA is TGTGCCAGCAGATCACCTGACAGGGATAACACCGGGGAGCTGTTTTTT.

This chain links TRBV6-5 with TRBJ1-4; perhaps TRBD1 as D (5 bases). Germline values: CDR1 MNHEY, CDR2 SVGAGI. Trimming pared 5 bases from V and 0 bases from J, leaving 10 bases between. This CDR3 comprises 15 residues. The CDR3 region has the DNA TGTGCCAGCAGTGCCGCGGGGGCAACTAATGAAAAACTGTTTTTT. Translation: CASSAAGATNEKLFF.

The CDR3 is CASSVGLEGYEQYF. The CDR3 DNA follows: TGTGCCAGCAGCGTAGGACTGGAGGGATACGAGCAGTACTTC. V usage is TRBV9 and J usage is TRBJ2-7, with D maybe TRBD2 (6 bases). V was cut by 0 bases and J by 4 bases, with 11 bases left in between. Germline V lookup: CDR1 SGDLS, CDR2 YYNGEE. The CDR3 extends over 14 amino acids.

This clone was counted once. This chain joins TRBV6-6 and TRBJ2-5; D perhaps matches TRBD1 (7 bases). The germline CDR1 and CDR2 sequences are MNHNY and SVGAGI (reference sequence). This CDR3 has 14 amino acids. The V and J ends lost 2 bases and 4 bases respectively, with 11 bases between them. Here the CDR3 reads CASSYRRDRETQYF. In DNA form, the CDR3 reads TGTGCCAGCAGTTACCGGCGGGACAGAGAGACCCAGTACTTC.

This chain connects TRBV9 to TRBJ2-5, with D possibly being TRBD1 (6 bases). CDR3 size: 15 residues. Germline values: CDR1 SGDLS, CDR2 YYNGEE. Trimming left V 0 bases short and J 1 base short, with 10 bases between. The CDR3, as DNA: TGTGCCAGCAGCGTAGCAGGCAGGGGCCAAGAGACCCAGTACTTC. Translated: CASSVAGRGQETQYF.

The CDR3 DNA follows: TGCGCCAGCAGCTTGGCCGGAGGGTCAGATACGCAGTATTTT. Its translation is CASSLAGGSDTQYF. The chain has TRBV5-1 and TRBJ2-3; the D gene is possibly TRBD2 (6 bases). The CDR3 is made up of 14 amino acids. Trimming took off 0 bases at V and 4 bases at J, with 9 bases between the two ends. The germline V gene has CDR1 SGHRS and CDR2 YFSETQ.

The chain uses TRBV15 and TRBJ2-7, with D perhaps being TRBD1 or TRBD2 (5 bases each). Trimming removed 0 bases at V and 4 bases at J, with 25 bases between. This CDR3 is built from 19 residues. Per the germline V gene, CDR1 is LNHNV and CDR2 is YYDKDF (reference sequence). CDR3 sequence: CATSRDETGASNVGYEQYF. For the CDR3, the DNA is TGTGCCACCAGCAGAGATGAGACCGGGGCAAGCAATGTAGGATACGAGCAGTACTTC. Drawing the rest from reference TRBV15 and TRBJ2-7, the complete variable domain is DAMVIQNPRYQVTQFGKPVTLSCSQTLNHNVMYWYQQKSSQAPKLLFHYYDKDFNNEADTPDNFQSRRPNTSFCFLDIRSPGLGDTAMYLCATSRDETGASNVGYEQYFGPGTRLTVT.

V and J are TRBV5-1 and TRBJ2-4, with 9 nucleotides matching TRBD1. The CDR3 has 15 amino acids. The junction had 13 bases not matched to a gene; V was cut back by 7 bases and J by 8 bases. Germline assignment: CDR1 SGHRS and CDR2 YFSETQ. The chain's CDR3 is CASQPLGQGFDIQYF. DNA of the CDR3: TGCGCCAGCCAGCCCCTGGGACAGGGTTTTGACATTCAGTACTTC.

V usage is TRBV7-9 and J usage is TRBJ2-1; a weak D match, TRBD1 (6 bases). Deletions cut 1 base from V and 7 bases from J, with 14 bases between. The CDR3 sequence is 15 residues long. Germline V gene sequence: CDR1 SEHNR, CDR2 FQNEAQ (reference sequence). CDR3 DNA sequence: TGTGCCAGCAGCTTAGGAACTGGACAGAGGAATGAGCAGTTCTTC. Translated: CASSLGTGQRNEQFF.

CDR3 nucleotides: TGTGCCAGCAGTCAGGGGTCCGGAGCTTTCTTT. It is translated as CASSQGSGAFF. The V call is TRBV6-6, the J call TRBJ1-1; D perhaps matches TRBD1 (6 bases). The CDR3 sequence is 11 residues long. In germline, CDR1 is MNHNY, CDR2 SVGAGI (reference sequence). Trimming removed 5 bases at V and 10 bases at J, with 11 bases between.

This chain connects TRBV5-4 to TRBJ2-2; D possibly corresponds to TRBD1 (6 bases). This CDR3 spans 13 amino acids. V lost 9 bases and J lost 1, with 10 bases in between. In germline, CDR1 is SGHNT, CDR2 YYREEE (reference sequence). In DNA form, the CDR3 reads TGTGCCATCGGACAGATGAACACCGGGGAGCTGTTTTTT. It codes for CAIGQMNTGELFF.

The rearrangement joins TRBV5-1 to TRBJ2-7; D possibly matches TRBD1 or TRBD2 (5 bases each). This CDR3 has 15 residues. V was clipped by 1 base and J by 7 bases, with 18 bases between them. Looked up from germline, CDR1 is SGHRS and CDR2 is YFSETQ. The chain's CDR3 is CASSLWGTTSGEQYF. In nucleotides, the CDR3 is TGCGCCAGCAGCTTGTGGGGGACGACCTCGGGGGAGCAGTACTTC.

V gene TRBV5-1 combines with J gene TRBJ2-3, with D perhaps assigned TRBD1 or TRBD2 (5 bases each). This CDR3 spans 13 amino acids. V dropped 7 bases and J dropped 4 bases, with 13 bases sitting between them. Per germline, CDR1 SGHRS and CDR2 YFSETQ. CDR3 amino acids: CASGASPSDTQYF. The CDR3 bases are TGCGCCAGCGGGGCTAGCCCATCAGATACGCAGTATTTT. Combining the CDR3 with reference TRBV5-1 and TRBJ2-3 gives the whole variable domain KAGVTQTPRYLIKTRGQQVTLSCSPISGHRSVSWYQQTPGQGLQFLFEYFSETQRNKGNFPGRFSGRQFSNSRSEMNVSTLELGDSALYLCASGASPSDTQYFGPGTRLTVL.

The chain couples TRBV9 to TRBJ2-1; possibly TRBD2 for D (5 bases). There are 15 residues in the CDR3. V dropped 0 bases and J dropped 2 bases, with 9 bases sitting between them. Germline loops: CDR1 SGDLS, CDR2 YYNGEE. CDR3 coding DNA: TGTGCCAGCAGCGTAGTGGGAGACCCCTACAATGAGCAGTTCTTC. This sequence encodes CASSVVGDPYNEQFF.

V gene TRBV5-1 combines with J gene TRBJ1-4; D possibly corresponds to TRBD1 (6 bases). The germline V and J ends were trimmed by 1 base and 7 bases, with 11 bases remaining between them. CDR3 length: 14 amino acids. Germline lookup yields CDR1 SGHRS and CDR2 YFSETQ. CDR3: CASSLMGAGEKLFF. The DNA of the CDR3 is TGCGCCAGCAGCTTGATGGGGGCTGGTGAAAAACTGTTTTTT.

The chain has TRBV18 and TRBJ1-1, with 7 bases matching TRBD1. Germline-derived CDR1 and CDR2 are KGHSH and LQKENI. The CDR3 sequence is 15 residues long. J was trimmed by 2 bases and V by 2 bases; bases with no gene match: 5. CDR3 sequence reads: CASSPGQGGNTEAFF. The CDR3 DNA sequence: TGTGCCAGCTCACCAGGACAAGGGGGCAACACTGAAGCTTTCTTT. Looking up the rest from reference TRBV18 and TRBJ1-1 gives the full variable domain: NAGVMQNPRHLVRRRGQEARLRCSPMKGHSHVYWYRQLPEEGLKFMVYLQKENIIDESGMPKERFSAEFPKEGPSILRIQQVVRGDSAAYFCASSPGQGGNTEAFFGQGTRLTVV.

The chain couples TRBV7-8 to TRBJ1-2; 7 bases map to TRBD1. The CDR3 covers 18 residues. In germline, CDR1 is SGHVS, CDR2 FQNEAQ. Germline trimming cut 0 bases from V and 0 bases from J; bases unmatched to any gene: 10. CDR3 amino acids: CASSLADRSYSTNYGYTF. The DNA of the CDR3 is TGTGCCAGCAGCTTAGCGGACAGGAGCTACTCCACTAACTATGGCTACACCTTC.

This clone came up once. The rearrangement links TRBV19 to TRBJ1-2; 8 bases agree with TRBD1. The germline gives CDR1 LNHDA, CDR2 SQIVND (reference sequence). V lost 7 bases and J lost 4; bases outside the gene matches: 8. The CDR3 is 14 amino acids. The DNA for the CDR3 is TGTGCCAGTACCCCCGGACAGGGAGGCTATGGCTACACCTTC. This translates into CASTPGQGGYGYTF.

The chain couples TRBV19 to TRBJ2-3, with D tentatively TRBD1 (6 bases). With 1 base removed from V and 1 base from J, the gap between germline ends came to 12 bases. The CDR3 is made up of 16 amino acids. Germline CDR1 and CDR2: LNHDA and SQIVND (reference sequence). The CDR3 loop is CASSIGSTGRTDTQYF. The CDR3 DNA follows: TGTGCCAGTAGTATAGGTTCGACAGGCCGCACAGATACGCAGTATTTT.